This TCR beta chain was captured by sequencing in a study of cytomegalovirus exposure and HLA in healthy donors. The V end lost 2 bases, the J end lost 2 bases, and 8 bases lay between the germline ends. The CDR3 consists of 14 residues. The germline gives CDR1 LGHNA, CDR2 YNFKEQ. Primers: 60 Vbeta forward and 13 Jbeta reverse. TCRdb's copy holds only in-frame clones and misses some; the assay was immunoSEQ multiplex PCR. The sample lists about 94,000 clones; 60% to 80% were seen once. The sequenced material came from PBMCs. The genes are TRBV4-2 and TRBJ2-3; D ambiguous. This TCR came from a woman aged 40-49 years in good health and CMV-seronegative. CDR3 sequence reads: CASSQQTYTDTQYF. CDR3 sequence (DNA): TGTGCCAGCAGCCAACAGACTTACACAGATACGCAGTATTTT.